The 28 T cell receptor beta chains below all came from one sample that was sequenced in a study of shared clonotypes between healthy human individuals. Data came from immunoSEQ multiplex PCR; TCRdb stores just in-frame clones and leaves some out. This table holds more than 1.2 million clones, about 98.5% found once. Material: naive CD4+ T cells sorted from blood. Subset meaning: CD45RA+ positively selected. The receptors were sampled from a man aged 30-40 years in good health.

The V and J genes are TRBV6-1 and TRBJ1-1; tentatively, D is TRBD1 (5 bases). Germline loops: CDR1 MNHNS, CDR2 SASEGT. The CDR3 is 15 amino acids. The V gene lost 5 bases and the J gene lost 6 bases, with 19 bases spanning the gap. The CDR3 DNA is TGTGCCAGCAGTTCCCGGGACCTCCGGCCCGCTGAAGCTTTCTTT. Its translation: CASSSRDLRPAEAFF.

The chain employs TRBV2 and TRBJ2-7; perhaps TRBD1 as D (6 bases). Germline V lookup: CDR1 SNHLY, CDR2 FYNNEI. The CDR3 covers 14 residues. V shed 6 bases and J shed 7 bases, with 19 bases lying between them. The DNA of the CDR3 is TGTGCCAGCAGCTATCAGGGGCCTAACGGGGAGCAGTACTTC. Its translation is CASSYQGPNGEQYF.

CDR3 DNA sequence: TGCAGCGTTTCTAGAGCGAGCGGTGACTACAATGAGCAGTTCTTC. It specifies CSVSRASGDYNEQFF. This chain joins TRBV29-1 and TRBJ2-1, with TRBD2 as a possible D gene (5 bases). The V and J ends lost 5 bases and 3 bases respectively, with 17 bases between them. Germline assignment: CDR1 SQVTM and CDR2 ANQGSEA. This CDR3 region has 15 residues.

The CDR3 here is CASSFVGRAGELFF. The CDR3 DNA reads TGTGCCAGCAGCTTCGTCGGGAGGGCCGGGGAGCTGTTTTTT. The chain has TRBV11-2 and TRBJ2-2; 8 nucleotides agree with TRBD2. J was trimmed by 6 bases and V by 3 bases; bases with no gene match: 3. The germline CDR1 and CDR2 sequences are SGHAT and FQNNGV. CDR3 size: 14 residues.

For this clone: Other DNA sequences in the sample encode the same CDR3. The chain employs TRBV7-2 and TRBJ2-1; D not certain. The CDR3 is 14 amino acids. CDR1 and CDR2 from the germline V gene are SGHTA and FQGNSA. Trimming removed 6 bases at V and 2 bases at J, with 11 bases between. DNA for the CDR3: TGTGCCAGCAGTTTAACTGGGGCCTACAATGAGCAGTTCTTC. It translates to CASSLTGAYNEQFF.

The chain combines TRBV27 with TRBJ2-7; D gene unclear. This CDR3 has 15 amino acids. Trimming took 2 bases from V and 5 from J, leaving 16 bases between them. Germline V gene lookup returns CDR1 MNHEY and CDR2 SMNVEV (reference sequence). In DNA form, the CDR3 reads TGTGCCAGCAGTTTAGAAGCAGGTATACGCGACGAGCAGTACTTC. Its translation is CASSLEAGIRDEQYF.

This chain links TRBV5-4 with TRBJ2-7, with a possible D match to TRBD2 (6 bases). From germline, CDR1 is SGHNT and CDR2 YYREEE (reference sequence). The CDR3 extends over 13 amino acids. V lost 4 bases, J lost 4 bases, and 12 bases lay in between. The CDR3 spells CASSIPGTYEQYF. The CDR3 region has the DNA TGTGCCAGCAGCATTCCCGGGACTTACGAGCAGTACTTC. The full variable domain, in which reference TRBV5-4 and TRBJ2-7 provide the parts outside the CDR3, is ETGVTQSPTHLIKTRGQQVTLRCSSQSGHNTVSWYQQALGQGPQFIFQYYREEENGRGNFPPRFSGLQFPNYSSELNVNALELDDSALYLCASSIPGTYEQYFGPGTRLTVT.

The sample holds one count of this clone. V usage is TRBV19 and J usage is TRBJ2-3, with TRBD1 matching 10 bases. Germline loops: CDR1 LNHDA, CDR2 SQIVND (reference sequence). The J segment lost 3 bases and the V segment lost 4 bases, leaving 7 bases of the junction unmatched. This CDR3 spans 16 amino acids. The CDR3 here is CASSTRGQGWTDTQYF. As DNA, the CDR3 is TGTGCCAGTAGTACCCGGGGACAGGGGTGGACAGATACGCAGTATTTT.

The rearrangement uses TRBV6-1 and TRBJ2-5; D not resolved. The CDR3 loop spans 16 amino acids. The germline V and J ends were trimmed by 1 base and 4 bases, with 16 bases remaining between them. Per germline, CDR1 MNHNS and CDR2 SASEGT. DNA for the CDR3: TGTGCCAGCAGTGAAGTCGGGCCCCATTGGGGAGAGACCCAGTACTTC. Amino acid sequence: CASSEVGPHWGETQYF.

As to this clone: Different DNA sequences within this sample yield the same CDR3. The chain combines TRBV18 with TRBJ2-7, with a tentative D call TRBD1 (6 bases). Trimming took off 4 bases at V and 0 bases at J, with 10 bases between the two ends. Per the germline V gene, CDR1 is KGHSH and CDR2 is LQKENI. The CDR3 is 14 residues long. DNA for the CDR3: TGTGCCAGCTCACTTACAGGGACCTCCTACGAGCAGTACTTC. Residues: CASSLTGTSYEQYF. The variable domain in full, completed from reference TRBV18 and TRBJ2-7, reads NAGVMQNPRHLVRRRGQEARLRCSPMKGHSHVYWYRQLPEEGLKFMVYLQKENIIDESGMPKERFSAEFPKEGPSILRIQQVVRGDSAAYFCASSLTGTSYEQYFGPGTRLTVT.

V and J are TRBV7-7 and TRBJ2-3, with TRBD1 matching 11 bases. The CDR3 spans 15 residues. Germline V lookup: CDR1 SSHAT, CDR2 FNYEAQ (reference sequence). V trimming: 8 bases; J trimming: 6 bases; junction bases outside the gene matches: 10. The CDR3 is CASATGTGGSDTQYF. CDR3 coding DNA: TGTGCCAGCGCTACCGGGACAGGGGGATCGGATACGCAGTATTTT.

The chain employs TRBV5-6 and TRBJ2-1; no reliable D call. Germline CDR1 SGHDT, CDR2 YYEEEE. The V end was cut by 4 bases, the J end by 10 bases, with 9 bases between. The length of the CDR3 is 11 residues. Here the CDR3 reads CASSHDWEQFF. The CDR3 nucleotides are TGTGCCAGCAGCCATGACTGGGAGCAGTTCTTC.

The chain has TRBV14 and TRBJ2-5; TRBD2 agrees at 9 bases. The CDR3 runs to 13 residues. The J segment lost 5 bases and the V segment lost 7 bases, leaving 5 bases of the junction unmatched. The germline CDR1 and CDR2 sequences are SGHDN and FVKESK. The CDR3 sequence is CASTPGLAETQYF. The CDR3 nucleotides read TGTGCCAGCACCCCGGGACTAGCTGAGACCCAGTACTTC.

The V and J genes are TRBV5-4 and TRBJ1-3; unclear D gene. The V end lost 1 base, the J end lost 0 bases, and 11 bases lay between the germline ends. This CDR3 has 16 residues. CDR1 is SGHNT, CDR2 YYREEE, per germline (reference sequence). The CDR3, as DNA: TGTGCCAGCAGCTTGTTCCACGACGTCTCTGGAAACACCATATATTTT. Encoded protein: CASSLFHDVSGNTIYF.

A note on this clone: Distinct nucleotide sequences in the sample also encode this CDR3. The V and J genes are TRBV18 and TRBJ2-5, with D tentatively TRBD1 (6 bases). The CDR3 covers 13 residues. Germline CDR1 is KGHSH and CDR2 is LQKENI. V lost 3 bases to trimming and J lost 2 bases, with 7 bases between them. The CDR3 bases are TGTGCCAGCTCACCTAGGGGGCAAGAGACCCAGTACTTC. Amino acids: CASSPRGQETQYF.

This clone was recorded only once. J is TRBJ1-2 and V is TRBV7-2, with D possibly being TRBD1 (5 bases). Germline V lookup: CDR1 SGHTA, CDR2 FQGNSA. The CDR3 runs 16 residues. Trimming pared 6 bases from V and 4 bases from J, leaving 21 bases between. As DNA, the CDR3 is TGTGCCAGCAGTCTAGAGGGGAGGGGCCGCCTCTATGGCTACACCTTC. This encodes CASSLEGRGRLYGYTF.

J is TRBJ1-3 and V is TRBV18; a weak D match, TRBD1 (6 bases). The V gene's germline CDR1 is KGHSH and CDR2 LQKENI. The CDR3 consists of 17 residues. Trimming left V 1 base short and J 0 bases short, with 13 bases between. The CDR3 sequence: CASSPLKGGISGNTIYF. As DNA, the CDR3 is TGTGCCAGCTCACCACTGAAAGGGGGGATCTCTGGAAACACCATATATTTT.

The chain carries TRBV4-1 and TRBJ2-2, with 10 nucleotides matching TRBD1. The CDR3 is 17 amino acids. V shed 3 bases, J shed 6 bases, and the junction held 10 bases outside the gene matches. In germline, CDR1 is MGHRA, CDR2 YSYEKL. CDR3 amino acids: CASSQEPGQGFPGELFF. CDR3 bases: TGCGCCAGCAGCCAGGAACCGGGACAGGGGTTCCCCGGGGAGCTGTTTTTT.

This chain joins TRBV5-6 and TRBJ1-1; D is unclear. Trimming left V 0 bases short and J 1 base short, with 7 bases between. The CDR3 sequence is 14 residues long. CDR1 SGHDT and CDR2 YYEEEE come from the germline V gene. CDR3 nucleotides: TGTGCCAGCAGCTTGGCCCGGCGGAACACTGAAGCTTTCTTT. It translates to CASSLARRNTEAFF.

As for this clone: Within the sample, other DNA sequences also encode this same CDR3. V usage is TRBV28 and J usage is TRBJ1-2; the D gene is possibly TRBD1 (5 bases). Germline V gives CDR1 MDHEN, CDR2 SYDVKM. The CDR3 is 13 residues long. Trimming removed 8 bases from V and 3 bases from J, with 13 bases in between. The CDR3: CASRTGTDYGYTF. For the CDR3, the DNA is TGTGCCAGCCGGACCGGGACCGACTATGGCTACACCTTC.

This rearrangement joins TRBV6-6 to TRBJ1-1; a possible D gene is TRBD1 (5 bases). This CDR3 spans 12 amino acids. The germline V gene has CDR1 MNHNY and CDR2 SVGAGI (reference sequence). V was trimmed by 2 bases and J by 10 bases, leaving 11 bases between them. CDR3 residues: CASSYPQGGAFF. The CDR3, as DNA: TGTGCCAGCAGTTACCCTCAGGGCGGAGCTTTCTTT.

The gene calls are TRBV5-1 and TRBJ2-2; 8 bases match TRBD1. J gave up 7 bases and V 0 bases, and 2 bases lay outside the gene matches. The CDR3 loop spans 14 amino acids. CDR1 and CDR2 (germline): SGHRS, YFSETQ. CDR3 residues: CASSLDRGNGELFF. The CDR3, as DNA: TGCGCCAGCAGCTTGGACAGGGGGAACGGGGAGCTGTTTTTT.

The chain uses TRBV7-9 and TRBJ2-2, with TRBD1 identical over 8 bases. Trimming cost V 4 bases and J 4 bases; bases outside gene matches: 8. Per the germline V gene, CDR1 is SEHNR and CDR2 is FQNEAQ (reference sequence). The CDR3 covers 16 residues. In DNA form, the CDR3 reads TGTGCCAGCAGCTCCCTTGGACAGGGTCCCACCGGGGAGCTGTTTTTT. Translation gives CASSSLGQGPTGELFF.

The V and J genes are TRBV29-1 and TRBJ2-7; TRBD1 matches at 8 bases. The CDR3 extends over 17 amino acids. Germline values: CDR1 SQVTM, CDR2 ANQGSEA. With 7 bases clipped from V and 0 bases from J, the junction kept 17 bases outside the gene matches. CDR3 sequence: CSASAHTGGYLSYEQYF. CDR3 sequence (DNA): TGCAGCGCCAGCGCCCATACAGGGGGATACCTCTCCTACGAGCAGTACTTC.

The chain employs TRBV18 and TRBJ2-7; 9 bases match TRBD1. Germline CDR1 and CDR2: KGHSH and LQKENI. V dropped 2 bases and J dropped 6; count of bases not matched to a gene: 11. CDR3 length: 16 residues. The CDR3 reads CASSPIENRGHGEQYF. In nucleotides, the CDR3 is TGTGCCAGCTCACCAATTGAAAACAGGGGGCACGGCGAGCAGTACTTC.

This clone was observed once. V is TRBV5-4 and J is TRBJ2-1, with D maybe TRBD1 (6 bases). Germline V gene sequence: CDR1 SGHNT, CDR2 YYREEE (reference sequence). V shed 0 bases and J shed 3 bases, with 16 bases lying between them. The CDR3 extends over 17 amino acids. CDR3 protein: CASSLAGQGFGYNEQFF. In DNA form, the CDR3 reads TGTGCCAGCAGCTTGGCCGGGCAGGGGTTCGGCTACAATGAGCAGTTCTTC. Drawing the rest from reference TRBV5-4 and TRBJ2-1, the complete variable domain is ETGVTQSPTHLIKTRGQQVTLRCSSQSGHNTVSWYQQALGQGPQFIFQYYREEENGRGNFPPRFSGLQFPNYSSELNVNALELDDSALYLCASSLAGQGFGYNEQFFGPGTRLTVL.

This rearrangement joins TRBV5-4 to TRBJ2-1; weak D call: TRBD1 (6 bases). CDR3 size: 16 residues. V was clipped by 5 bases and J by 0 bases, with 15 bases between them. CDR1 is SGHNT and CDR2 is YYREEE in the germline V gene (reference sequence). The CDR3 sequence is CASRKEGGSSYNEQFF. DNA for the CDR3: TGTGCCAGCAGAAAAGAAGGGGGAAGCTCCTACAATGAGCAGTTCTTC.

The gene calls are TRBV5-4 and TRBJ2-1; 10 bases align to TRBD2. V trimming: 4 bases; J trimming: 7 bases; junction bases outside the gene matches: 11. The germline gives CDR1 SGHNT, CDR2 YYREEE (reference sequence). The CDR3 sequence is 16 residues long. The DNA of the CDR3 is TGTGCCAGCAGCCCGGGGAGGACTAGCGGCCGTAATGAGCAGTTCTTC. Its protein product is CASSPGRTSGRNEQFF.